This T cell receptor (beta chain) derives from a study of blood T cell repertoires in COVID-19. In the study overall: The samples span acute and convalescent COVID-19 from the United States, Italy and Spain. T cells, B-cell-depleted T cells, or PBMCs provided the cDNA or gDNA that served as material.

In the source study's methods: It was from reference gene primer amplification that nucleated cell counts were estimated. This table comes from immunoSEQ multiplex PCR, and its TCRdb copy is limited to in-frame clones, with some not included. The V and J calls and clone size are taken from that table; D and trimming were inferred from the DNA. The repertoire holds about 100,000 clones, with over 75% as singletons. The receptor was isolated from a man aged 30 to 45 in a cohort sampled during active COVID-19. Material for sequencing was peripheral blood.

In DNA form, the CDR3 reads TGTGCCACCAGTGACGCCAGCGAACTATTAACCTACACTGAAGCTTTCTTT. Translating it yields CATSDASELLTYTEAFF. The chain combines TRBV24-1 with TRBJ1-1, with D uncertain. The CDR3 loop spans 17 amino acids. V lost 4 bases and J lost 3, with 20 bases in between. Germline V lookup: CDR1 KGHDR, CDR2 SFDVKD.